The 17 T cell receptor beta chains below were found in one sample sequenced in a study of shared clonotypes between healthy human individuals. The data were produced by immunoSEQ multiplex PCR, yet TCRdb's version contains in-frame clones alone and is incomplete. Found here are roughly 1,800,000 clones, about 94% of them singletons; the top ten hold approximately 1%. CD8 cells classed as naive were CD45RO-negative and positively selected for CCR7, excluding terminally differentiated effector memory CD45RA+ cells. The sequenced sample consisted of naive CD8+ T cells sorted from blood. The receptor set was obtained from a man between 18 and 29 years old in good health.

The chain recombines TRBV11-2 with TRBJ2-3; no clear D. Per the germline V gene, CDR1 is SGHAT and CDR2 is FQNNGV. The V end lost 5 bases, the J end lost 5 bases, and 17 bases lay between the germline ends. The CDR3 totals 15 residues. In DNA form, the CDR3 reads TGTGCCAGCAGCAGTGAGTGGGTATCAGGAGATACGCAGTATTTT. This gives the protein CASSSEWVSGDTQYF.

The gene calls are TRBV10-3 and TRBJ1-1; D call uncertain. Trimming left V 2 bases short and J 10 bases short, with 23 bases between. The CDR3 sequence is 16 residues long. CDR1 ENHRY and CDR2 SYGVKD come from the germline V gene. Here the CDR3 DNA reads TGTGCCATCAGTGAGAACACAGCTCGTTCAGACGCTGTAGCTTTCTTT. Translated, it gives CAISENTARSDAVAFF.

This sequence joins TRBV19 and TRBJ2-2, with D possibly matching TRBD1 (8 bases). This CDR3 is built from 14 residues. Trimming removed 9 bases at V and 4 bases at J, with 15 bases between. Germline V gene data show CDR1 as LNHDA and CDR2 as SQIVND (reference sequence). The CDR3 DNA reads as TGTGCCAGCGGACAGGGAGGGAGCACCGGGGAGCTGTTTTTT. This sequence encodes CASGQGGSTGELFF.

The J gene is TRBJ2-1, the V gene TRBV18; D is unresolved. Germline CDR1 reads KGHSH; CDR2 reads LQKENI. The CDR3 is 18 amino acids. The ends were cut back, 3 bases at V and 8 bases at J, with 26 bases in the middle. The CDR3 DNA reads TGTGCCAGCTCACCCCAAACCTTCCGGCTCCAGGCGAGAGATGAGCAGTTCTTC. This translates into CASSPQTFRLQARDEQFF.

This chain links TRBV2 with TRBJ2-3; 10 bases map to TRBD2. V trimming: 7 bases; J trimming: 4 bases; junction bases outside the gene matches: 11. This CDR3 is built from 16 residues. The V gene's germline CDR1 is SNHLY and CDR2 FYNNEI. The CDR3 sequence is CASTPWASGSSDTQYF. For the CDR3, the DNA is TGTGCCAGCACCCCCTGGGCTAGCGGGAGCTCAGATACGCAGTATTTT.

This clone was observed a handful of times. This specimen includes other DNA sequences encoding the same CDR3. The J gene is TRBJ1-2, the V gene TRBV30, with a possible D match to TRBD1 (6 bases). V was clipped by 1 base and J by 6 bases, with 9 bases between them. Germline loops: CDR1 GTSNPN, CDR2 SVGIG (reference sequence). The CDR3 runs to 12 residues. The CDR3 here is CAWSEGTHGYTF. In DNA, the CDR3 is TGTGCCTGGAGTGAGGGGACACATGGCTACACCTTC. Combining the CDR3 with reference TRBV30 and TRBJ1-2 gives the whole variable domain SQTIHQWPATLVQPVGSPLSLECTVEGTSNPNLYWYRQAAGRGLQLLFYSVGIGQISSEVPQNLSASRPQDRQFILSSKKLLLSDSGFYLCAWSEGTHGYTFGSGTRLTVV.

The chain is built from TRBV7-9 and TRBJ1-1, with 7 positions matching TRBD1. The germline V gene encodes CDR1 SEHNR and CDR2 FQNEAQ (reference sequence). The CDR3 has 13 amino acids. With V trimmed by 3 bases and J by 4 bases, 2 bases remained unmatched. The CDR3 DNA is TGTGCCAGCAGCTTTCGACAGGGCACTGAAGCTTTCTTT. Translated, it gives CASSFRQGTEAFF.

The rearrangement uses TRBV6-5 and TRBJ2-7; D is perhaps TRBD2 (6 bases). The V and J ends lost 7 bases and 12 bases respectively, with 25 bases between them. The CDR3 is 14 amino acids. Germline assignment: CDR1 MNHEY and CDR2 SVGAGI. Here the CDR3 reads CASTSGGPAHSGYF. Written as DNA, the CDR3 is TGTGCCAGCACCTCCGGAGGGCCTGCACACTCTGGGTACTTC.

The chain employs TRBV28 and TRBJ2-7; weak D call: TRBD1 (6 bases). Germline V gene lookup returns CDR1 MDHEN and CDR2 SYDVKM. Deletions cut 5 bases from V and 5 bases from J, with 13 bases between. There are 13 residues in the CDR3. CDR3 in amino acids: CASSPRQVHEQYF. Written as DNA, the CDR3 is TGTGCCAGCAGTCCCCGACAGGTCCACGAGCAGTACTTC.

The chain is built from TRBV6-1 and TRBJ1-4; D is uncertain. The germline CDR1 and CDR2 sequences are MNHNS and SASEGT. CDR3 length: 14 residues. V lost 3 bases, J lost 6 bases, and 11 bases lay in between. As DNA, the CDR3 is TGTGCCAGCAGTGAGGTACGCGGGTATGAAAAACTGTTTTTT. It is translated as CASSEVRGYEKLFF.

This clone has just one count. The chain carries TRBV6-5 and TRBJ2-7; D may be TRBD1 (6 bases). The germline CDR1 and CDR2 sequences are MNHEY and SVGAGI. V lost 1 base and J lost 3, with 16 bases in between. CDR3 length: 16 amino acids. The CDR3 coding sequence is TGTGCCAGCAGTTACTTCGCGACAGGAGGACTCTACGAGCAGTACTTC. Translated: CASSYFATGGLYEQYF.

Comment on this clone: Other DNA variants within this sample encode the same CDR3. The gene calls are TRBV2 and TRBJ2-7; 7 bases agree with TRBD1. With V trimmed by 3 bases and J by 3 bases, 5 bases remained unmatched. Germline CDR1 reads SNHLY; CDR2 reads FYNNEI. CDR3 length: 14 residues. The DNA for the CDR3 is TGTGCCAGCAGTGAGTCGGCAGGGGGCTACGAGCAGTACTTC. It codes for CASSESAGGYEQYF.

The chain is built from TRBV28 and TRBJ2-3, with D possibly being TRBD2 (5 bases). The V end was cut by 6 bases, the J end by 0 bases, with 13 bases between. Germline CDR1 MDHEN, CDR2 SYDVKM. CDR3 length: 15 residues. CDR3 sequence: CASSPSTGSTDTQYF. The CDR3 DNA follows: TGTGCCAGCAGCCCTTCCACGGGGAGCACAGATACGCAGTATTTT.

CDR3 protein: CASSVGGWSGDFRGYTF. In DNA form, the CDR3 reads TGTGCCAGCAGCGTAGGTGGCTGGTCCGGGGATTTTAGGGGCTACACCTTC. This chain uses TRBV9 with TRBJ1-2; D is uncertain. Looked up from germline, CDR1 is SGDLS and CDR2 is YYNGEE. The CDR3 has 17 amino acids. Trimming removed 0 bases at V and 8 bases at J, with 23 bases between.

The J gene is TRBJ2-7, the V gene TRBV27; TRBD1 matches 7 bases. Looked up from germline, CDR1 is MNHEY and CDR2 is SMNVEV (reference sequence). CDR3 size: 16 residues. With 3 bases clipped from V and 4 bases from J, the junction kept 12 bases outside the gene matches. The CDR3 nucleotides read TGTGCCAGCAGTTTCCAGCCATCACACAGGGGTTACGAGCAGTACTTC. Protein sequence: CASSFQPSHRGYEQYF.

The CDR3 reads CASSSGDNYGYTF. Here the CDR3 DNA reads TGTGCCAGCAGCTCGGGGGACAACTATGGCTACACCTTC. The genes are TRBV7-8 and TRBJ1-2; possible D gene TRBD1, 5 bases. In germline, CDR1 is SGHVS, CDR2 FQNEAQ. This CDR3 contains 13 residues. The germline V and J ends were trimmed by 4 bases and 2 bases, with 8 bases remaining between them.

Concerning this clone itself: This sample includes further DNA sequences coding for the same CDR3. V and J are TRBV29-1 and TRBJ2-1; D might be TRBD1 (5 bases). Germline V gene sequence: CDR1 SQVTM, CDR2 ANQGSEA. Trimming removed 6 bases at V and 4 bases at J, with 7 bases between. CDR3 size: 11 residues. In nucleotides, the CDR3 is TGCAGCGTAGACAGTTACAATGAGCAGTTCTTC. Encoded protein: CSVDSYNEQFF.